This passage covers 27 T cell receptor beta chains from one sample sequenced in a study of T cells in Graves' hyperthyroidism and ophthalmopathy (dated by TCRdb to between 2017 and 2020). Receptor amplification or capture employed multiplex PCR. The instrument was an Illumina HiSeq 2000. The TCR beta CDR3 regions were amplified from the RNA transcripts. The first round of RT-PCR for the TCR CDR3 was performed with the HTBI primer set and the Qiagen OneStep RT-PCR kit. TCRdb reprocessed the public reads (quality trimming at Q25 with fastp, clone calling with MiXCR) and kept in-frame beta chains. Each CDR3 protein gets just one entry, which takes the most common genes and DNA from the rows behind it. The sample contains fewer than 550,000 distinct CDR3 sequences, around 22% of them found a single time. The ten biggest clones cover roughly 12% of the sample. Material for sequencing was blood. The receptor source for this set is a woman in her 30s with Graves' ophthalmopathy.

The V and J genes are TRBV6-1 and TRBJ1-5; D perhaps matches TRBD1 (5 bases). Trimming cost V 7 bases and J 2 bases, with 12 bases left between them. This CDR3 contains 14 residues. The germline CDR1 and CDR2 sequences are MNHNS and SASEGT. CDR3 sequence reads: CASTPRGGNQPQHF. In DNA, the CDR3 is TGTGCCAGCACTCCGCGGGGGGGCAATCAGCCCCAGCATTTT.

This clonotype occurred many times. V is TRBV28 and J is TRBJ1-3; tentative D call: TRBD1 (5 bases). Germline-derived CDR1 and CDR2 are MDHEN and SYDVKM. Between the trimmed V and J ends, which lost 6 bases and 0 bases, there was a span of 15 bases. The CDR3 spans 16 residues. CDR3 sequence: CASSPPGTLSGNTIYF. The CDR3 DNA reads as TGTGCCAGCAGCCCCCCAGGGACCCTCTCTGGAAACACCATATATTTT. Variable domain in full (rest from reference TRBV28 and TRBJ1-3): DVKVTQSSRYLVKRTGEKVFLECVQDMDHENMFWYRQDPGLGLRLIYFSYDVKMKEKGDIPEGYSVSREKKERFSLILESASTNQTSMYLCASSPPGTLSGNTIYFGEGSWLTVV.

There are many counts of this clonotype. The CDR3 here is CASSYRTGMNTEAFF. CDR3 nucleotides: TGTGCCAGCAGCTACCGGACAGGAATGAACACTGAAGCTTTCTTT. This chain uses TRBV13 with TRBJ1-1; TRBD1 aligns across 7 bases. CDR1 is PRHDT, CDR2 FYEKMQ, per germline (reference sequence). With 4 bases clipped from V and 0 bases from J, the junction kept 5 bases outside the gene matches. The CDR3 covers 15 residues. Drawing the rest from reference TRBV13 and TRBJ1-1, the complete variable domain is AAGVIQSPRHLIKEKRETATLKCYPIPRHDTVYWYQQGPGQDPQFLISFYEKMQSDKGSIPDRFSAQQFSDYHSELNMSSLELGDSALYFCASSYRTGMNTEAFFGQGTRLTVV.

This clonotype has at least ten counts. The rearrangement joins TRBV7-2 to TRBJ1-5; D might be TRBD1 (6 bases). This CDR3 region has 14 residues. Germline CDR1 and CDR2: SGHTA and FQGNSA. The V gene lost 2 bases and the J gene lost 6 bases, with 11 bases spanning the gap. This CDR3 reads CASSLRKGGQPQHF. The CDR3, as DNA: TGTGCCAGCAGCTTACGTAAGGGGGGTCAGCCCCAGCATTTT.

Details on this clonotype: This may come from a read error, since a much larger clone is one base off. This rearrangement joins TRBV20-1 to TRBJ2-7; TRBD2 matches 9 bases. After removal of 3 bases from V and 4 bases from J, the junction contained 10 bases not matched to a gene. Per germline, CDR1 DFQATT and CDR2 SNEGSKA (reference sequence). This CDR3 is 15 amino acids long. DNA of the CDR3: TGCAGTGCTAGGACCCAGCGGGGGGTTAGGTACGAGCAGTACTTC. Its translation: CSARTQRGVRYEQYF.

This clonotype came up a few times. This chain joins TRBV6-2 or TRBV6-3 and TRBJ2-7, with 11 positions matching TRBD2. Germline-derived CDR1 and CDR2 are MNHEY and SVGEGT. J gave up 6 bases and V 6 bases, and 7 bases lay outside the gene matches. The CDR3 extends over 14 amino acids. This chain's CDR3 is CASSYSGRASEQYF. CDR3 nucleotides: TGTGCCAGCAGCTATAGCGGGAGGGCCTCCGAGCAGTACTTC.

The V and J genes are TRBV6-2 or TRBV6-3 and TRBJ1-1; TRBD1 aligns across 12 bases. CDR1 MNHEY and CDR2 SVGEGT come from the germline V gene. This CDR3 contains 15 residues. V was clipped by 11 bases and J by 4 bases; unmatched bases: 11. The CDR3 reads CAGKAGTGGVTEAFF. CDR3 coding DNA: TGTGCCGGGAAGGCCGGGACAGGGGGCGTCACTGAAGCTTTCTTT.

This clonotype was recorded many times. This chain links TRBV7-2 with TRBJ1-2; TRBD1 is a possible D gene (5 bases). CDR1 is SGHTA and CDR2 is FQGNSA in the germline V gene. The V end was cut by 2 bases, the J end by 7 bases, with 8 bases between. The CDR3 sequence is 12 residues long. DNA of the CDR3: TGTGCCAGCAGCTTACCGGGGCTTGGCTACACCTTC. Translation gives CASSLPGLGYTF. Complete variable domain (other parts from reference TRBV7-2 and TRBJ1-2): GAGVSQSPSNKVTEKGKDVELRCDPISGHTALYWYRQSLGQGLEFLIYFQGNSAPDKSGLPSDRFSAERTGGSVSTLTIQRTQQEDSAVYLCASSLPGLGYTFGSGTRLTVV.

This clonotype was counted at least ten times. The chain combines TRBV11-2 with TRBJ2-5; the D is unclear. V was trimmed by 2 bases and J by 5 bases, leaving 15 bases between them. CDR1 is SGHAT and CDR2 is FQNNGV in the germline V gene. CDR3 length: 15 amino acids. Here the CDR3 DNA reads TGTGCCAGCAGCTTACCGCTTACCCACGGGGAGACCCAGTACTTC. Protein product: CASSLPLTHGETQYF.

This clonotype has ten or more counts. The chain carries TRBV6-1 and TRBJ2-6, with TRBD2 identical over 9 bases. This CDR3 contains 17 residues. CDR1 is MNHNS, CDR2 SASEGT, per germline. V trimming: 10 bases; J trimming: 5 bases; junction bases outside the gene matches: 15. The CDR3 is CATLGAGGSGRANVLTF. The CDR3 DNA follows: TGTGCCACCCTGGGAGCGGGGGGCTCTGGGAGGGCCAACGTCCTGACTTTC.

This clonotype occurred a few times. The chain employs TRBV15 and TRBJ2-5, with TRBD2 matching over 10 bases. From germline, CDR1 is LNHNV and CDR2 YYDKDF (reference sequence). The CDR3 runs to 16 residues. V trimming: 0 bases; J trimming: 5 bases; junction bases outside the gene matches: 6. The CDR3 reads CATSRDGLAGAETQYF. The CDR3, as DNA: TGTGCCACCAGCAGAGATGGGCTAGCGGGGGCTGAGACCCAGTACTTC.

Turning to this clonotype: Possible read error: a much larger clone is one base away. The chain couples TRBV19 to TRBJ1-1, with TRBD1 as a possible D gene (6 bases). Germline CDR1 reads LNHDA; CDR2 reads SQIVND (reference sequence). The CDR3 contains 14 residues. The CDR3 loop is CASSRTGQNTEACF. The CDR3 DNA reads as TGTGCCAGTAGTCGAACAGGACAGAACACTGAAGCTTGCTTT.

This clonotype was found many times. The chain's CDR3 is CASSNAGSYGYTF. The CDR3 DNA sequence: TGTGCCAGCAGCAATGCGGGGTCCTATGGCTACACCTTC. The rearrangement uses TRBV7-8 and TRBJ1-2; D not certain. The germline CDR1 and CDR2 sequences are SGHVS and FQNEAQ. V gave up 5 bases and J gave up 4 bases, with 11 bases separating them. This CDR3 has 13 amino acids.

This clonotype has a handful of counts. This chain links TRBV18 with TRBJ2-7; D possibly corresponds to TRBD1 (5 bases). Germline V gene data show CDR1 as KGHSH and CDR2 as LQKENI. Trimming pared 1 base from V and 0 bases from J, leaving 7 bases between. The CDR3 spans 14 residues. The CDR3 protein is CASSPQQDSYEQYF. The CDR3 DNA follows: TGTGCCAGCTCACCACAACAGGACTCCTACGAGCAGTACTTC.

This clonotype occurred a few times. The rearrangement links TRBV10-3 to TRBJ2-7, with 8 nucleotides matching TRBD2. J gave up 0 bases and V 11 bases, and 3 bases lay outside the gene matches. The CDR3 has 12 residues. Germline assignment: CDR1 ENHRY and CDR2 SYGVKD. CDR3: CALSGDSYEQYF. CDR3 sequence (DNA): TGTGCCCTTAGCGGGGACTCCTACGAGCAGTACTTC.

There are many counts of this clonotype. The V and J genes are TRBV6-5 and TRBJ1-1, with 7 positions matching TRBD1. Germline V gene sequence: CDR1 MNHEY, CDR2 SVGAGI. The length of the CDR3 is 15 residues. With V trimmed by 6 bases and J by 0 bases, 7 bases remained unmatched. The CDR3 coding sequence is TGTGCCAGCAGCCACTCGGGACAGCTGAACACTGAAGCTTTCTTT. The encoded protein is CASSHSGQLNTEAFF.

This clonotype was recorded at least ten times. The V call is TRBV7-2, the J call TRBJ1-1; D is uncertain. Trimming removed 3 bases from V and 7 bases from J, with 18 bases in between. The V gene's germline CDR1 is SGHTA and CDR2 FQGNSA. CDR3 length: 15 residues. The CDR3 loop reads CASSFSPGHGLEAFF. The CDR3 nucleotides read TGTGCCAGCAGCTTTTCCCCCGGGCACGGCCTTGAAGCTTTCTTT.

This clonotype was recorded at least ten times. The V call is TRBV6-5, the J call TRBJ1-5; weak D call: TRBD1 (5 bases). Germline CDR1 reads MNHEY; CDR2 reads SVGAGI. The CDR3 covers 14 residues. V was trimmed by 6 bases and J by 3 bases, leaving 12 bases between them. CDR3 DNA: TGTGCCAGCAGCCCAGACAGACCCAATCAGCCCCAGCATTTT. Its translation is CASSPDRPNQPQHF.

Only a few counts were recorded for this clonotype. This chain joins TRBV12-3 or TRBV12-4 and TRBJ1-2, with 9 bases matching TRBD1. The CDR3 runs to 15 residues. V was pared by 6 bases and J by 3 bases, with 8 bases of the junction left unmatched. CDR3 bases: TGTGCCAGCAGCAAGTCGACAGGGGGGGACTATGGCTACACCTTC. Translated, it gives CASSKSTGGDYGYTF.

The chain has TRBV27 and TRBJ1-1; 9 nucleotides line up with TRBD1. The CDR3 length is 16 residues. Trimming cost V 6 bases and J 1 base; bases outside gene matches: 9. Germline V gene data show CDR1 as MNHEY and CDR2 as SMNVEV (reference sequence). CDR3 loop: CASSHSRGQGNTEAFF. In DNA, the CDR3 is TGTGCCAGCAGCCACTCTCGGGGACAGGGGAACACTGAAGCTTTCTTT.

The CDR3 region is CASSLGSGLQHF. The CDR3 nucleotides are TGTGCCAGCAGTTTAGGGTCGGGACTCCAGCATTTT. J is TRBJ1-5 and V is TRBV12-3 or TRBV12-4; weak D call: TRBD1 (5 bases). There are 12 residues in the CDR3. V was pared by 1 base and J by 12 bases, with 10 bases between.

This clonotype was counted ten times or more. This chain connects TRBV30 to TRBJ1-1; 7 bases are shared with TRBD1. The CDR3 is 13 amino acids. V shed 5 bases and J 0 bases; nucleotides not matched to a gene: 3. Germline lookup yields CDR1 GTSNPN and CDR2 SVGIG (reference sequence). The CDR3 sequence is CAWSDRVNTEAFF. The CDR3, as DNA: TGTGCCTGGTCCGACAGGGTGAACACTGAAGCTTTCTTT.

The chain recombines TRBV4-1 with TRBJ2-5, with 9 bases that match TRBD2. V lost 1 base, J lost 2 bases, and 8 bases stayed unmatched. The CDR3 is 17 residues long. Looked up from germline, CDR1 is MGHRA and CDR2 is YSYEKL. This CDR3 reads CASSQVQLAGPQETQYF. The CDR3 DNA follows: TGCGCCAGCAGCCAAGTCCAACTAGCGGGTCCTCAAGAGACCCAGTACTTC.

The chain joins TRBV12-5 to TRBJ1-1; D perhaps matches TRBD1 (6 bases). The CDR3 extends over 15 amino acids. Germline V gene data show CDR1 as LGHNT and CDR2 as FRNRAP. The V gene lost 7 bases and the J gene lost 0 bases, with 15 bases spanning the gap. The CDR3 DNA reads as TGTGCTAGTGCCGTAGGACAGTTCATGAACACTGAAGCTTTCTTT. Translating it yields CASAVGQFMNTEAFF.

This sequence joins TRBV6-1 and TRBJ1-5; D call uncertain. Germline assignment: CDR1 MNHNS and CDR2 SASEGT. CDR3 length equals 15 residues. Trimming took off 3 bases at V and 6 bases at J, with 15 bases between the two ends. CDR3 nucleotides: TGTGCCAGCAGTGAGGGTTTGCAAGGAGGTCAGCCCCAGCATTTT. Translation gives CASSEGLQGGQPQHF.

This clonotype was observed at least ten times. The chain is built from TRBV4-1 and TRBJ2-7; 11 positions match TRBD1. Germline assignment: CDR1 MGHRA and CDR2 YSYEKL. The CDR3 runs 16 residues. The trim removed 3 bases at V and 5 bases at J, leaving 9 bases unmatched. The DNA of the CDR3 is TGCGCCAGCAGCCACGGGGGACAGGGGGGCACCCACGAGCAGTACTTC. Translating it yields CASSHGGQGGTHEQYF.

There are a few counts of this clonotype. CDR3 sequence: CASSEFGEGETQYF. CDR3 DNA: TGTGCCAGCAGTGAATTCGGGGAAGGGGAGACCCAGTACTTC. The rearrangement joins TRBV25-1 to TRBJ2-5; D possibly corresponds to TRBD2 (5 bases). This CDR3 contains 14 residues. The germline V gene has CDR1 MGHDK and CDR2 SYGVNS. The V end was cut by 1 base, the J end by 5 bases, with 11 bases between.